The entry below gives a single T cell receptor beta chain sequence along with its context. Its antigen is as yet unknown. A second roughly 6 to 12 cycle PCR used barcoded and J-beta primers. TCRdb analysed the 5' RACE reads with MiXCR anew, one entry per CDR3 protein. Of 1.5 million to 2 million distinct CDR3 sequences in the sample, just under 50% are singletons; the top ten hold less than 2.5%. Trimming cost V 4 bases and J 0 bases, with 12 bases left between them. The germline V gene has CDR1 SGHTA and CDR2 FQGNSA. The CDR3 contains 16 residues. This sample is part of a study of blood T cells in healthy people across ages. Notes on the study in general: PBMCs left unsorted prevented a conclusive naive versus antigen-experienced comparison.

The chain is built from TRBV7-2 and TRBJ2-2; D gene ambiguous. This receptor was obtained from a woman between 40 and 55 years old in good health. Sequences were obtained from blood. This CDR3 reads CASSSMIGSNTGELFF. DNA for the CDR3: TGTGCCAGCAGCTCCATGATTGGATCGAACACCGGGGAGCTGTTTTTT.